The clone carrying this T cell receptor beta chain was counted a few times. The entirety of the isolated RNA underwent reverse transcription, so expressed TCRB transcripts were sequenced. Method: immunoSEQ multiplex PCR; TCRdb's copy keeps in-frame clones and lacks some. The data contain approximately 160,000 clones, approximately 8.1% of them singletons. The sample comes from a study of beta chain features in type 1 diabetes. Germline CDR1 and CDR2: SGHAT and FQNNGV. V lost 5 bases to trimming and J lost 3 bases; unmatched junction nucleotides: 8. This CDR3 has 15 amino acids. Purity exceeding 95% was reached by all sorted populations.

The clonotype was recovered from a man aged 18 to 30 in good health. Sequencing was performed on central memory CD4+ T cells from blood. This sequence joins TRBV11-2 and TRBJ2-5, with 8 nucleotides matching TRBD2. CDR3 loop: CASSPGGGLEETQYF. The CDR3 DNA follows: TGTGCCAGCAGCCCGGGGGGGGGTCTTGAAGAGACCCAGTACTTC.